This record covers a single T cell receptor (beta chain). What it binds is unknown. This entry belongs to a study of T cell responses to AZD1222 COVID-19 vaccine. Study details: Second-dose intervals of approximately 4 or approximately 12 weeks were pooled. General observations from the study: Most donors were white British and more were female, and clonal diversity was possibly underestimated. Reportedly, close to half of spike-specific TCRs are directed against unmutated variant regions. Baseline seropositivity occurred in only six AZD1222 recipients.

Measured with immunoSEQ multiplex PCR; TCRdb has only the in-frame clones, and not every one. The sample gives 100,000 to 150,000 clones, about nine tenths of which show up once; 0.9% to 1.2% is in the top ten. The input for sequencing was peripheral blood, taken on day 0 of AZD1222 vaccination. This sequence was found in an adult in good health.

The CDR3 bases are TGTGCCAGCACCGGACGCGATGGGGTATCCTACAATGAGCAGTTCTTC. This gives the protein CASTGRDGVSYNEQFF. The chain has TRBV5-4 and TRBJ2-1, with D unclear. The CDR3 totals 16 residues. Trimming took 6 bases from V and 1 from J, leaving 17 bases between them. In germline, CDR1 is SGHNT, CDR2 YYREEE (reference sequence).